Each of the 29 T cell receptor beta chains below was sequenced from the same sample in a study of neurological immune-mediated disorders. In TCRdb, the 5' RACE reads were re-called with MiXCR into one record per CDR3 protein. The sample carries about 55,000 distinct CDR3 sequences, about 4% recorded once. The source material was PBMCs. Every receptor here comes from a man in his fifties with multiple sclerosis.

This sequence joins TRBV2 and TRBJ1-1, with TRBD1 matching over 7 bases. The trim removed 6 bases at V and 1 base at J, leaving 2 bases unmatched. Per the germline V gene, CDR1 is SNHLY and CDR2 is FYNNEI. The length of the CDR3 is 13 residues. DNA for the CDR3: TGTGCCAGCAGCCGACAGGGGAACACTGAAGCTTTCTTT. Amino acid sequence: CASSRQGNTEAFF.

In this sample, this clonotype turned up a few times. This chain connects TRBV20-1 to TRBJ1-1; TRBD1 is a possible D gene (6 bases). The germline CDR1 and CDR2 sequences are DFQATT and SNEGSKA (reference sequence). CDR3 length equals 13 residues. Trimming stripped 0 bases from V and 3 bases from J, with 8 bases between. The CDR3 reads CSAREGGDTEAFF. CDR3 DNA sequence: TGCAGTGCTAGAGAAGGGGGAGACACTGAAGCTTTCTTT.

This clonotype was found a few times. The chain employs TRBV5-1 and TRBJ2-1, with 7 positions matching TRBD2. The trim removed 0 bases at V and 5 bases at J, leaving 5 bases unmatched. The CDR3 spans 15 residues. Germline CDR1 is SGHRS and CDR2 is YFSETQ. DNA of the CDR3: TGCGCCAGCAGCTTGGACCGGGACTACAACAATGAGCAGTTCTTC. Protein sequence: CASSLDRDYNNEQFF.

This clonotype has at least ten counts. V and J are TRBV7-3 and TRBJ2-1, with TRBD2 matching over 12 bases. This CDR3 region has 15 residues. The germline CDR1 and CDR2 sequences are SGHTA and FQGTGA. V lost 2 bases, J lost 6 bases, and 2 bases stayed unmatched. CDR3 sequence: CASSLLAGGPNEQFF. CDR3 coding DNA: TGTGCCAGCAGCTTACTAGCGGGAGGGCCCAATGAGCAGTTCTTC.

This clonotype was seen repeatedly, ten times or more. V usage is TRBV28 and J usage is TRBJ2-7, with TRBD1 matching over 9 bases. This CDR3 has 19 amino acids. V dropped 6 bases and J dropped 3; count of bases not matched to a gene: 21. Germline V gives CDR1 MDHEN, CDR2 SYDVKM. CDR3 protein: CASRSTKITRQGGIYEQYF. Here the CDR3 DNA reads TGTGCCAGCAGGTCTACAAAAATAACAAGACAGGGGGGGATCTACGAGCAGTACTTC.

This clonotype was observed at least ten times. The chain is built from TRBV20-1 and TRBJ2-3, with 8 bases fitting TRBD2. The germline V gene encodes CDR1 DFQATT and CDR2 SNEGSKA (reference sequence). This CDR3 is built from 17 residues. The V segment lost 1 base and the J segment 2 bases; nucleotides outside the gene matches: 11. Here the CDR3 DNA reads TGCAGTGCTAGAGTTCCAACTAGCGGAGGACTCACAGATACGCAGTATTTT. Translating gives CSARVPTSGGLTDTQYF.

This clonotype was counted ten times or more. CDR3 residues: CATIPTYEQYF. In DNA, the CDR3 is TGTGCCACCATTCCTACCTACGAGCAGTACTTC. The chain combines TRBV24-1 with TRBJ2-7, with D uncertain. Trimming stripped 8 bases from V and 2 bases from J, with 6 bases between. The CDR3 totals 11 residues. Germline V gene data show CDR1 as KGHDR and CDR2 as SFDVKD.

This clonotype has at least ten counts. V and J are TRBV29-1 and TRBJ2-1, with TRBD1 as a possible D gene (6 bases). This CDR3 spans 14 amino acids. The V gene lost 7 bases and the J gene lost 8 bases, with 21 bases spanning the gap. Germline V gene data show CDR1 as SQVTM and CDR2 as ANQGSEA. The CDR3 DNA sequence: TGCAGCGGGGGGTGGGCAGGGGATAGAGATGAGCAGTTCTTC. It codes for CSGGWAGDRDEQFF.

This clonotype was detected only a few times. Just one base apart from a much larger clone, this may be a read error. CDR3 sequence (DNA): TGTGCCACCAGCACCGGAAGTCTCGATACGCAGTATTTT. Its translation is CATSTGSLDTQYF. The chain couples TRBV15 to TRBJ2-3; no reliable D call. Germline CDR1 and CDR2: LNHNV and YYDKDF (reference sequence). V lost 4 bases to trimming and J lost 6 bases, with 11 bases between them. The length of the CDR3 is 13 residues. The full variable domain, with the rest looked up from reference TRBV15 and TRBJ2-3, is DAMVIQNPRYQVTQFGKPVTLSCSQTLNHNVMYWYQQKSSQAPKLLFHYYDKDFNNEADTPDNFQSRRPNTSFCFLDIRSPGLGDTAMYLCATSTGSLDTQYFGPGTRLTVL.

Many counts were recorded for this clonotype. This chain links TRBV11-3 with TRBJ2-1; TRBD2 agrees at 7 bases. The germline V gene encodes CDR1 SGHNT and CDR2 YENEEA. Trimming cost V 4 bases and J 0 bases; bases outside gene matches: 3. This CDR3 is 15 amino acids long. The CDR3 DNA reads as TGTGCCAGCAGCTCTAGCGGTCGCTCCTACAATGAGCAGTTCTTC. It codes for CASSSSGRSYNEQFF. Looking up the rest from reference TRBV11-3 and TRBJ2-1 gives the full variable domain: EAGVVQSPRYKIIEKKQPVAFWCNPISGHNTLYWYLQNLGQGPELLIRYENEEAVDDSQLPKDRFSAERLKGVDSTLKIQPAELGDSAVYLCASSSSGRSYNEQFFGPGTRLTVL.

In its sample, this clonotype was seen a few times. The chain employs TRBV20-1 and TRBJ1-1, with TRBD1 as a possible D gene (6 bases). Germline loops: CDR1 DFQATT, CDR2 SNEGSKA (reference sequence). The CDR3 length is 15 residues. V was shortened by 0 bases and J by 5 bases, with 16 bases between the two germline ends. CDR3: CSARDRLGGQTEAFF. The CDR3 DNA sequence: TGCAGTGCTAGAGATCGGCTAGGGGGGCAGACTGAAGCTTTCTTT.

This clonotype was detected ten times or more. This chain links TRBV2 with TRBJ2-7, with 8 bases lining up with TRBD1. The CDR3 has 12 amino acids. Germline-derived CDR1 and CDR2 are SNHLY and FYNNEI. V dropped 6 bases and J dropped 7; count of bases not matched to a gene: 5. This CDR3 reads CASSQGAGEQYF. The CDR3 DNA reads as TGTGCCAGCAGCCAGGGGGCGGGAGAGCAGTACTTC.

This clonotype has at least ten counts. V usage is TRBV20-1 and J usage is TRBJ1-4; maybe TRBD1 (5 bases). This CDR3 region has 16 residues. The germline V gene encodes CDR1 DFQATT and CDR2 SNEGSKA (reference sequence). Trimming took 0 bases from V and 5 from J, leaving 16 bases between them. CDR3 nucleotides: TGCAGTGCTAGAGATCTGTCCGGGGGTGGGAATGAAAAACTGTTTTTT. It is translated as CSARDLSGGGNEKLFF.

V gene TRBV2 combines with J gene TRBJ2-2; unclear D gene. Trimming took off 7 bases at V and 4 bases at J, with 7 bases between the two ends. Germline assignment: CDR1 SNHLY and CDR2 FYNNEI. CDR3 length: 12 amino acids. The CDR3 DNA sequence: TGTGCCAGCACCCAGCCCACCGGGGAGCTGTTTTTT. Translation: CASTQPTGELFF. The full variable domain, its missing parts supplied by reference TRBV2 and TRBJ2-2, is EPEVTQTPSHQVTQMGQEVILRCVPISNHLYFYWYRQILGQKVEFLVSFYNNEISEKSEIFDDQFSVERPDGSNFTLKIRSTKLEDSAMYFCASTQPTGELFFGEGSRLTVL.

On this clonotype: A read error may produce the germline difference seen at one junction end. The chain carries TRBV4-2 and TRBJ1-5; 7 bases fit TRBD1. From germline, CDR1 is LGHNA and CDR2 YNFKEQ. This CDR3 contains 14 residues. The CDR3 DNA is TGTGCCAGCAGCGAAGACAGGGATACTCAGCCCCAGAATTTT. It codes for CASSEDRDTQPQNF.

Ten or more counts support this clonotype. The chain links TRBV3-1 to TRBJ1-4; the D is unclear. CDR1 and CDR2 from the germline V gene are LGHDT and YNNKEL (reference sequence). Trimming pared 0 bases from V and 7 bases from J, leaving 9 bases between. This CDR3 is 14 amino acids long. The CDR3 DNA is TGTGCCAGCAGCCAAGAGTCGGCAGGTGAAAAACTGTTTTTT. This codes for CASSQESAGEKLFF. The full variable domain, in which reference TRBV3-1 and TRBJ1-4 provide the parts outside the CDR3, is DTAVSQTPKYLVTQMGNDKSIKCEQNLGHDTMYWYKQDSKKFLKIMFSYNNKELIINETVPNRFSPKSPDKAHLNLHINSLELGDSAVYFCASSQESAGEKLFFGSGTQLSVL.

This clonotype came up many times. V and J are TRBV30 and TRBJ1-1; D might be TRBD1 (5 bases). V lost 5 bases and J lost 1, with 14 bases in between. CDR3 size: 14 residues. CDR1 GTSNPN and CDR2 SVGIG come from the germline V gene (reference sequence). The CDR3 DNA follows: TGTGCCTGGGGACACTACCGGACGAACACTGAAGCTTTCTTT. Protein sequence: CAWGHYRTNTEAFF.

The sample holds a few counts of this clonotype. This clone may be a read error of a much larger clone one base away. The chain has TRBV9 and TRBJ1-1, with D maybe TRBD1 (5 bases). The CDR3 length is 19 residues. V gave up 2 bases and J gave up 0 bases, with 23 bases separating them. CDR1 is SGDLS and CDR2 is YYNGEE in the germline V gene. In DNA, the CDR3 is TGTGCCAGCAGCGTTGTGGGGGGGAGACAAGGGATAATGAACACTGAAGCTTTCTTT. It specifies CASSVVGGRQGIMNTEAFF.

The table lists this clonotype with many counts. V is TRBV28 and J is TRBJ1-6; 8 bases map to TRBD1. CDR3 length: 16 residues. In germline, CDR1 is MDHEN, CDR2 SYDVKM. V dropped 6 bases and J dropped 6; count of bases not matched to a gene: 10. CDR3: CASRRAGGASNSPLHF. The CDR3 coding sequence is TGTGCCAGCAGGCGAGCAGGGGGCGCTTCTAATTCACCCCTCCACTTT.

This clonotype was detected a few times. The V gene is TRBV6-2 or TRBV6-3, the J gene TRBJ1-1; 8 bases fit TRBD1. Trimming at V came to 6 bases and at J to 0 bases, leaving 9 bases not matched to a gene. CDR1 MNHEY and CDR2 SVGEGT come from the germline V gene. This CDR3 contains 16 residues. CDR3 region: CASRRGTGVMNTEAFF. CDR3 in DNA: TGTGCCAGCAGAAGAGGGACAGGAGTTATGAACACTGAAGCTTTCTTT.

This clonotype occurred a few times. The V gene is TRBV5-1, the J gene TRBJ2-7; 7 bases map to TRBD1. Unmatched junction bases numbered 8, after V lost 0 bases and J lost 8 bases. CDR1 is SGHRS and CDR2 is YFSETQ in the germline V gene. The CDR3 consists of 14 residues. The chain's CDR3 is CASSLDGTALQQYF. CDR3 sequence (DNA): TGCGCCAGCAGCTTGGACGGGACAGCCCTTCAGCAGTACTTC.

To note about this clonotype: This likely comes from a read error, as the CDR3 has no conserved phenylalanine or tryptophan at its end. The chain recombines TRBV29-1 with TRBJ1-2; D is unclear. The CDR3 is 16 residues long. With 2 bases removed from V and 7 bases from J, the gap between germline ends came to 23 bases. Germline-derived CDR1 and CDR2 are SQVTM and ANQGSEA. CDR3 coding DNA: TGCAGCGTTGAACAAGATCGCCAAGCGCGACATTTTGGCTACACCAAC. Encoded protein: CSVEQDRQARHFGYTN.

This clonotype was observed many times. The chain couples TRBV5-1 to TRBJ2-3; D is possibly TRBD1 or TRBD2 (6 bases each). The ends were cut back, 4 bases at V and 3 bases at J, with 18 bases in the middle. The CDR3 has 16 residues. Germline values: CDR1 SGHRS, CDR2 YFSETQ. The CDR3 loop is CASSRDSQRGTDTQYF. As DNA, the CDR3 is TGCGCCAGCAGCCGGGACTCTCAGAGGGGGACAGATACGCAGTATTTT.

This clonotype was detected many times. CDR3 nucleotides: TGCGCCAGCAGCCCTGGAGGGGAGTCCTACAATGAGCAGTTCTTC. Translated, it gives CASSPGGESYNEQFF. The V call is TRBV5-1, the J call TRBJ2-1; maybe TRBD2 (6 bases). Germline V gene sequence: CDR1 SGHRS, CDR2 YFSETQ. The CDR3 totals 15 residues. V lost 4 bases and J 1 base, leaving 12 bases between the germline ends.

The table lists this clonotype with many counts. J is TRBJ1-2 and V is TRBV20-1; D is unclear. The CDR3 runs 11 residues. V was shortened by 6 bases and J by 8 bases, with 13 bases between the two germline ends. CDR1 is DFQATT and CDR2 is SNEGSKA in the germline V gene (reference sequence). CDR3 region: CSAEVGYGYTF. CDR3 DNA sequence: TGCAGTGCCGAAGTGGGGTACGGCTACACCTTC.

This clonotype occurred many times. The V gene is TRBV7-9, the J gene TRBJ1-1; no clear D gene. The CDR3 covers 13 residues. Germline assignment: CDR1 SEHNR and CDR2 FQNEAQ (reference sequence). The germline V and J ends were trimmed by 1 base and 1 base, with 4 bases remaining between them. DNA of the CDR3: TGTGCCAGCAGCTTAGTACAGAACACTGAAGCTTTCTTT. Translated, it gives CASSLVQNTEAFF.

In regard to this clonotype: One end of the junction does not line up with germline, which may come from a read error. The chain has TRBV29-1 and TRBJ1-3, with a tentative D call TRBD1 (5 bases). The length of the CDR3 is 20 residues. Germline V gene data show CDR1 as SQVTM and CDR2 as ANQGSEA. The CDR3 protein is CSAPGPRLLLGTLSGKTIYF. The CDR3, as DNA: TGCAGCGCTCCAGGGCCTCGCCTGTTATTAGGAACCTTATCTGGAAAAACCATATATTTT.

This clonotype was counted at least ten times. The chain carries TRBV5-6 and TRBJ2-5, with 9 bases aligning to TRBD2. Per germline, CDR1 SGHDT and CDR2 YYEEEE. The CDR3 consists of 16 residues. The V gene end was trimmed by 2 bases and the J gene end by 6 bases; junction bases not matched to a gene: 11. CDR3 in DNA: TGTGCCAGCAGCTTAGGTTCTAGCGGGGTGTCGAAGACCCAGTACTTC. This encodes CASSLGSSGVSKTQYF.

This clonotype was counted many times. This chain joins TRBV4-2 and TRBJ2-1, with TRBD2 as a possible D gene (6 bases). The germline V gene encodes CDR1 LGHNA and CDR2 YNFKEQ. Trimming cost V 4 bases and J 13 bases, with 11 bases left between them. The CDR3 has 11 amino acids. The CDR3 DNA sequence: TGTGCCAGCAGCCGGAGGGACTCTCAGTTCTTC. It codes for CASSRRDSQFF.